This is a list of T cell receptor beta chains from one sample in a study of Ad26.COV2.S vaccination and SARS-CoV-2 variants. The table came from immunoSEQ multiplex PCR; TCRdb's copy has only in-frame clones and leaves some out. The sample carries 400,000 to 500,000 clones, 75% to 90% recorded once. Sample: peripheral blood, taken in a trial of Ad26.COV2.S vaccine versus placebo. Receptor source: a person aged 18-65 years who received the Ad26.COV2.S COVID-19 vaccine or a placebo. Both conserved end residues are part of each CDR3. D genes are given only for firm matches. For some rows the clone size is stated as once, few or many, or as a class when expanded; others skip it.

>.|TRBJ2-5|TRBV10-3|TRBD1|14
CAISGTGHQETQYF
TGTGCCATCAGTGGGACAGGGCACCAAGAGACCCAGTACTTC
>.|TRBJ1-4|TRBV15|.|15
CATSRDAGRGEKLFF
TGTGCCACCAGCAGAGATGCGGGCAGAGGGGAAAAACTGTTTTTT
>.|TRBJ1-1|TRBV18|.|14
CASSPRALNTEAFF
TGTGCCAGCTCACCACGAGCTTTAAACACTGAAGCTTTCTTT
>.|TRBJ1-2|TRBV5-1|TRBD1|13
CASSWTGGDGYTF
TGCGCCAGCAGCTGGACAGGGGGAGATGGCTACACCTTC
>few|TRBJ1-3|TRBV6-5|.|13
CASVVSPGNTIYF
TGTGCCAGCGTTGTTAGTCCTGGAAACACCATATATTTT
>.|TRBJ2-3|TRBV6-1|TRBD2|17
CASSERVPSGRTDTQYF
TGTGCCAGCAGTGAAAGGGTCCCCAGCGGGAGGACAGATACGCAGTATTTT
>.|TRBJ2-7|TRBV27|.|15
CASSPTTRGPYEQYF
TGTGCCAGCAGTCCCACCACGCGGGGACCTTACGAGCAGTACTTC
>.|TRBJ1-1|TRBV7-3|.|14
CASSLAVGDTEAFF
TGTGCCAGCAGCTTAGCCGTAGGTGACACTGAAGCTTTCTTT
>.|TRBJ1-1|TRBV18|.|13
CASSSNANTEAFF
TGTGCCAGCTCAAGTAATGCGAACACTGAAGCTTTCTTT
>.|TRBJ2-1|TRBV6-5|.|15
CASSNREYTYNEQFF
TGTGCCAGCAGCAACAGGGAATACACCTACAATGAGCAGTTCTTC
>.|TRBJ2-3|TRBV7-2|.|13
CASSFSRTDTQYF
TGTGCCAGCAGCTTTTCAAGAACAGATACGCAGTATTTT
>.|TRBJ2-2|TRBV6-5|.|14
CASSLHANTGELFF
TGTGCCAGCAGTTTGCACGCGAACACCGGGGAGCTGTTTTTT
>.|TRBJ1-5|TRBV7-2|.|15
CASSLARAPVQPQHF
TGTGCCAGCAGCTTAGCGCGGGCCCCTGTGCAGCCCCAGCATTTT
>.|TRBJ2-4|TRBV5-1|.|13
CASQQAEGAIQYF
TGCGCCAGCCAGCAGGCGGAAGGAGCCATTCAGTACTTC
>.|TRBJ2-5|TRBV30|.|12
CAWSVWSGTQYF
TGTGCCTGGAGTGTATGGTCGGGGACCCAGTACTTC
>.|TRBJ2-7|TRBV5-5|TRBD1|12
CASGTGAYEQYF
TGTGCCAGCGGGACAGGGGCCTACGAGCAGTACTTC
>.|TRBJ2-1|TRBV7-3|TRBD2|17
CASSPSSGSGVYNEQFF
TGTGCCAGCAGCCCCTCGAGCGGGAGTGGGGTCTACAATGAGCAGTTCTTC
>.|TRBJ1-1|TRBV6-5|.|13
CASRSYILNEAFF
TGTGCCAGCAGATCTTACATATTAAATGAAGCTTTCTTT
>.|TRBJ2-1|TRBV15|TRBD1|15
CATSGDRGRYNEQFF
TGTGCCACCAGCGGCGACAGGGGGCGTTACAATGAGCAGTTCTTC
>.|TRBJ1-1|TRBV5-1|TRBD1|16
CASSSRPGQRNTEAFF
TGCGCCAGCAGCTCACGGCCGGGACAGAGGAACACTGAAGCTTTCTTT
>few|TRBJ1-2|TRBV10-2|.|15
CASSESLILRDGYTF
TGCGCCAGCAGTGAGTCCCTGATATTGAGGGATGGCTACACCTTC
>.|TRBJ1-4|TRBV5-8|.|15
CASSLAGLSNEKLFF
TGTGCCAGCAGCTTGGCTGGACTGAGTAATGAAAAACTGTTTTTT
>.|TRBJ2-5|TRBV5-1|TRBD1|16
CASSLAGQGLGETQYF
TGCGCCAGCAGCTTGGCTGGACAGGGGCTGGGAGAGACCCAGTACTTC
>.|TRBJ2-5|TRBV19|.|14
CASSMGRGGETQYF
TGTGCCAGTAGTATGGGAAGAGGTGGGGAGACCCAGTACTTC
>.|TRBJ1-2|TRBV6-5|.|14
CASSYAGSRRGYTF
TGTGCCAGCAGTTACGCAGGGTCGCGGAGGGGCTACACCTTC
>.|TRBJ2-7|TRBV5-1|.|13
CASSLGLTYEQYF
TGCGCCAGCAGCTTGGGGCTGACCTACGAGCAGTACTTC
>.|TRBJ2-4|TRBV6-1|.|17
CASSERPGRLAKNIQYF
TGTGCCAGCAGTGAAAGGCCGGGAAGACTAGCCAAAAACATTCAGTACTTC
>.|TRBJ2-1|TRBV7-9|TRBD1|15
CASSLGTGWNNEQFF
TGTGCCAGCAGCTTGGGGACAGGGTGGAACAATGAGCAGTTCTTC
>.|TRBJ2-1|TRBV7-3|TRBD1|15
CASSPTGDTYNEQFF
TGTGCCAGCAGTCCTACAGGGGACACCTACAATGAGCAGTTCTTC
>.|TRBJ2-2|TRBV10-3|TRBD1|14
CAIRSDRDTGELFF
TGTGCCATCAGGTCGGACAGGGACACCGGGGAGCTGTTTTTT
>.|TRBJ2-3|TRBV7-2|.|14
CASSLMVNTDTQYF
TGTGCCAGCAGCTTAATGGTAAACACAGATACGCAGTATTTT
>.|TRBJ1-2|TRBV9|.|13
CASGRESNYGYTF
TGTGCCAGCGGGAGAGAAAGTAACTATGGCTACACCTTC
>.|TRBJ2-1|TRBV9|TRBD2|18
CASSVGLAGPSSYNEQFF
TGTGCCAGCAGCGTAGGACTAGCGGGTCCAAGCTCCTACAATGAGCAGTTCTTC
>.|TRBJ2-4|TRBV3-1/TRBV3-2|TRBD2|17
CASSQVVSGRAKNIQYF
TGTGCCAGCAGCCAAGTGGTGAGCGGGAGGGCCAAAAACATTCAGTACTTC
>.|TRBJ2-5|TRBV4-3|.|15
CASSQVMGAQETQYF
TGCGCCAGCAGCCAAGTTATGGGCGCCCAAGAGACCCAGTACTTC
>.|TRBJ2-5|TRBV27|TRBD2|16
CASSHWGRGGQETQYF
TGTGCCAGCAGTCATTGGGGGCGGGGGGGACAAGAGACCCAGTACTTC
>.|TRBJ1-6|TRBV5-6|TRBD1|15
CASSLAGRGHSPLHF
TGTGCCAGCAGCTTGGCAGGCAGGGGGCATTCACCCCTCCACTTT
>.|TRBJ1-1|TRBV9|.|14
CASSVVTGNTEAFF
TGTGCCAGCAGCGTTGTGACAGGGAACACTGAAGCTTTCTTT
>.|TRBJ1-4|TRBV6-1|TRBD1|15
CASSEQRQGIEKLFF
TGTGCCAGCAGTGAACAAAGACAGGGTATCGAAAAACTGTTTTTT
>.|TRBJ2-7|TRBV28|TRBD2|14
CASSLGAGAYEQYF
TGTGCCAGCAGTTTAGGGGCGGGAGCCTACGAGCAGTACTTC
>.|TRBJ1-6|TRBV11-2|.|15
CASSKTGTGDSPLHF
TGTGCCAGCAGCAAAACCGGGACGGGAGATTCACCCCTCCACTTT
>.|TRBJ1-2|TRBV10-3|.|15
CAISDPGLGRVGYTF
TGTGCCATCAGTGACCCGGGTCTGGGGAGAGTTGGCTACACCTTC
>.|TRBJ2-7|TRBV7-3|TRBD2|14
CASSFTSGGYEQYF
TGTGCCAGCAGCTTCACTAGCGGTGGTTACGAGCAGTACTTC
>.|TRBJ2-1|TRBV27|TRBD1|14
CASTPTGRPDEQFF
TGTGCCAGCACCCCGACAGGGCGTCCGGATGAGCAGTTCTTC
>.|TRBJ1-3|TRBV6-6|.|11
CASSVSRAIYF
TGTGCCAGCAGCGTCTCCCGGGCCATATATTTT
>.|TRBJ1-1|TRBV2|.|12
CASSLYDTEAFF
TGTGCCAGCAGCCTTTATGACACTGAAGCTTTCTTT
>.|TRBJ1-3|TRBV30|.|15
CAWSDQRLRGNTIYF
TGTGCCTGGAGTGATCAGAGACTGAGGGGAAACACCATATATTTT
>.|TRBJ1-6|TRBV5-1|.|15
CASSLEARGNSPLHF
TGCGCCAGCAGCTTGGAGGCCAGGGGCAACTCACCCCTCCACTTT
>once|TRBJ2-2|TRBV19|TRBD2|17
CASSSSPGLEGAGELFF
TGTGCCAGTAGTTCCTCTCCGGGACTAGAGGGGGCCGGGGAGCTGTTTTTT
>.|TRBJ1-6|TRBV6-4|.|17
CASSDSARGIYNSPLHF
TGTGCCAGCAGTGACTCGGCCCGGGGCATCTATAATTCACCCCTCCACTTT
>once|TRBJ2-5|TRBV5-1|.|15
CASSLLLANQETQYF
TGCGCCAGCAGCTTGTTGCTAGCGAACCAAGAGACCCAGTACTTC
>once|TRBJ2-5|TRBV6-5|.|14
CASRGTGSQETQYF
TGTGCCAGCAGGGGCACGGGATCCCAAGAGACCCAGTACTTC
>.|TRBJ1-2|TRBV15|TRBD1|14
CATSRDRGLYGYTF
TGTGCCACCAGCCGGGACAGGGGTTTGTATGGCTACACCTTC
>.|TRBJ1-5|TRBV2|TRBD1|14
CASSRQGSNQPQHF
TGTGCCAGCAGCAGACAGGGTAGCAATCAGCCCCAGCATTTT
>few|TRBJ2-3|TRBV29-1|TRBD1|14
CSVCSRQGTWAQYF
TGCAGCGTCTGTTCCAGACAGGGGACCTGGGCGCAGTATTTT
>.|TRBJ2-1|TRBV27|.|15
CASSLLSGAYNEQFF
TGTGCCAGCAGTTTACTGTCAGGGGCCTACAATGAGCAGTTCTTC
>.|TRBJ2-3|TRBV24-1|.|13
CATSDPTTYTQYF
TGTGCCACCAGTGATCCGACTACCTATACGCAGTATTTT
>.|TRBJ1-3|TRBV12-3/TRBV12-4|.|13
CASHRVLGNTIYF
TGTGCCAGTCACAGGGTGCTGGGAAACACCATATATTTT
>.|TRBJ2-7|TRBV5-1|.|12
CASSLGAWEQYF
TGCGCCAGCAGCTTGGGGGCTTGGGAGCAGTACTTC